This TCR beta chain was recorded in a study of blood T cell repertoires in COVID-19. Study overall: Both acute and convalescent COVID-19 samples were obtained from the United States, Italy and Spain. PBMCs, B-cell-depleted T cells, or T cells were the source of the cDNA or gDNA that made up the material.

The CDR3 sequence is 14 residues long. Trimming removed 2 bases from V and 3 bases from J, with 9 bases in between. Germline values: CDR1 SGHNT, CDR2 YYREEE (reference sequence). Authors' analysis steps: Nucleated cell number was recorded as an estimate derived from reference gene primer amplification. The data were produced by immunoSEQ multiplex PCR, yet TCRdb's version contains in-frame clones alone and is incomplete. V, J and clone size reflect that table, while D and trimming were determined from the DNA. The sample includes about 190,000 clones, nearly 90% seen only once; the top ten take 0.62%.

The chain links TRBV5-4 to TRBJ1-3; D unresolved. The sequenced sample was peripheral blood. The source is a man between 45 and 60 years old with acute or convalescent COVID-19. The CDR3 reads CASSLAGLGNTIYF. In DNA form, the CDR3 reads TGTGCCAGCAGCTTAGCAGGCCTTGGAAACACCATATATTTT.